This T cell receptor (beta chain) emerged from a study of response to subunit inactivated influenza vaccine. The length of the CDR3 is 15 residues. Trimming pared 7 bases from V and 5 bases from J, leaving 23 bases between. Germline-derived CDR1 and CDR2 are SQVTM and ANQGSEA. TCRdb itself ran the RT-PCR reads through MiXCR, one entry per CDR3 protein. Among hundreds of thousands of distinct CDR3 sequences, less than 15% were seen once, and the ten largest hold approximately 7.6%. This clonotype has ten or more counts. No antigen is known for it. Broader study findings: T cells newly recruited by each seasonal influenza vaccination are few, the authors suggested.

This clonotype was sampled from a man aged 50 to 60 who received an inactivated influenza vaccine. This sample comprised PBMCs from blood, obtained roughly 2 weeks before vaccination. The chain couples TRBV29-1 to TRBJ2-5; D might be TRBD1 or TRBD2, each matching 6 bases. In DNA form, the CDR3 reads TGCAGCGCTGGGCTAAGGGGGGAGGCGGTGGAGACCCAGTACTTC. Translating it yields CSAGLRGEAVETQYF.